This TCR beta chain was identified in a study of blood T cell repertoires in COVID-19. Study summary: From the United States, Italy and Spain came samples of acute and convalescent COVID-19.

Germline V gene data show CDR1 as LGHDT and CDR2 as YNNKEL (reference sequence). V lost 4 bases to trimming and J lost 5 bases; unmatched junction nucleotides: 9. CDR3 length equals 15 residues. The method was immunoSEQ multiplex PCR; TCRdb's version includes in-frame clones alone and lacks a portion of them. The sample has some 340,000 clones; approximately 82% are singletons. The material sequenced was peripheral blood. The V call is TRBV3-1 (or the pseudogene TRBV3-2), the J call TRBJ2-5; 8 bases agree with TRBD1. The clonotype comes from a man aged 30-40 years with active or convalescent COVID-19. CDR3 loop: CASSPRTGLLETQYF. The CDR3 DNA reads TGTGCCAGCAGCCCCCGGACAGGGTTGTTGGAGACCCAGTACTTC.